This section outlines one TCR beta chain sequence together with its context. This sample was taken from a study of blood T cell repertoires in COVID-19. Overall study: Donors in the United States, Italy and Spain gave samples during acute or convalescent COVID-19. T cells, B-cell-depleted T cells, or PBMCs provided the cDNA or gDNA that served as material.

Under the authors' procedure: Amplification from reference gene primers served as the basis for estimated nucleated cell counts. Method: immunoSEQ multiplex PCR; TCRdb's copy keeps in-frame clones and lacks some. For V, J and clone size, that table is used; D and trimming come from the DNA. This table holds 450,000 to 500,000 clones, 70% to 90% found once. The sequence came from a human donor in a cohort sampled during active COVID-19. Sequencing was carried out using peripheral blood.

In DNA form, the CDR3 reads TGTGCCAGCAGCTTAGGGGGTAGCGGAGCCTACAATGAGCAGTTCTTC. Protein: CASSLGGSGAYNEQFF. The rearrangement links TRBV11-3 to TRBJ2-1; weak D call: TRBD2 (6 bases). Per germline, CDR1 SGHNT and CDR2 YENEEA. The V end lost 1 base, the J end lost 2 bases, and 12 bases lay between the germline ends. The length of the CDR3 is 16 residues.